This TCR beta chain comes out of a study of sequential checkpoint blockade in melanoma (dated by TCRdb to between 2018 and 2021). In the study overall: Using 1:1 randomization, the trial assigned patients either to first-line nivolumab followed by ipilimumab (arm A) or to ipilimumab followed by nivolumab (arm B). Maintenance nivolumab came after both trial sequences. On the study overall, not on this receptor specifically: Validation of the response-prediction model combining TCR metrics and mutation burden is needed in larger, independent patient cohorts.

The immunoSEQ Assay was used to immunosequence TCRbeta CDR3 regions from genomic DNA. Before high-throughput sequencing, genomic DNA was amplified using bias-controlled multiplex PCR. Regarding the original processing steps: To quantify the absolute abundance of each unique TCRbeta CDR3 region, the sequences were collapsed and filtered. Clonality was defined as 1 minus Pielou's evenness and was calculated using productive rearrangements only. A previously published method was used to identify clones with significantly greater frequencies in on-treatment samples than in baseline samples. TCRdb retrieved this table from immuneACCESS and kept in-frame rearrangements only. Not all clones are present; in checked studies, unresolved V genes account for under half, and no reason is known for the remainder. That table supplies the V and J calls and clone size; D and trimming were determined from the DNA. A total of about 8,400 clones appear in this sample, more than 90% of them only once. Approximately 14% of the sample belongs to the ten largest clones.

V drops 4 bases and J drops 6 bases, leaving 19 bases in between. Via the germline V gene (reference sequence), CDR1 is MNHEY and CDR2 SMNVEV. From the cysteine up to the phenylalanine, the CDR3 has a length of 16 residues. The DNA shown is the 48-base CDR3, in frame from base 1. This clone was counted a single time. This clone's antigen is unknown. Per-base qualities were not stored, and no clone one base away is much larger. The sample's treatment or condition, from its label and the paper: randomized to nivolumab then ipilimumab (arm A) or the reverse (arm B). None of the patients in the trial had previously been given DNA-damaging chemotherapy. Thawed PBMCs were sorted on a FACS Aria II flow cytometer to isolate live CD3+CD8+ cells negative for CD19 and CD56. Samples came from patients with melanoma in CheckMate 064, a randomized, open-label phase II trial of sequential checkpoint blockade. Peripheral blood mononuclear cells were obtained through leukapheresis, purified using Ficoll-Paque, and frozen in human serum containing roughly 9.8% DMSO. Immediately after sorting, the purity of the sorted blood CD3+CD8+ cells was confirmed to be >95%, and DNA was then extracted.

The source is a human donor with melanoma. The sequence links TRBV27 to TRBJ1-5; too little of a D gene remains to name it. The sequencing used CD8+ T cells sorted from blood (inferred from file names), collected from a patient given nivolumab and ipilimumab in sequence. The CDR3 reads CASSSGVFRGAQPQHF. The base sequence is TGTGCCAGCAGTTCCGGCGTTTTTCGCGGCGCTCAGCCCCAGCATTTT.